Sequencing of this T cell receptor (beta chain) was carried out in a study of neurological immune-mediated disorders. For the unsorted libraries, 2 million PBMCs stored at -80 C served as input. MiXCR, applied by TCRdb to the 5' RACE reads, yields one record per CDR3 protein. The sample lists tens of thousands of distinct CDR3 sequences, around 7.8% occurring once. This clonotype appeared many times. Germline V lookup: CDR1 SGHRS, CDR2 YFSETQ. Trimming took 1 base from V and 0 from J, leaving 9 bases between them. The length of the CDR3 is 15 residues. V gene TRBV5-1 combines with J gene TRBJ2-3, with D unclear. The source of this sequence is a woman aged 40 to 49 in good health. Sequenced: PBMCs. The CDR3: CASSLMLASTDTQYF. The CDR3 region has the DNA TGCGCCAGCAGCTTGATGTTGGCTAGCACAGATACGCAGTATTTT.